Sequencing of this TCR beta chain was carried out in a study of blood T cell repertoires in COVID-19. As for the study in general: Whether acute or convalescent, the COVID-19 samples came from the United States, Italy and Spain.

Sequencing used immunoSEQ multiplex PCR; TCRdb keeps in-frame clones, though not all of them. This sample has fewer than 450,000 clones, with approximately 89% found just once. The TCR was taken from a woman aged 45-59 years with COVID-19, enrolled during active disease. Sequencing was done on a sample of peripheral blood.

The CDR3, as DNA: TGTGCCAGCAGTGATATAGTGAGGGATTCAGGTGGCTACACCTTC. Residues: CASSDIVRDSGGYTF. The chain uses TRBV6-1 and TRBJ1-2, with D hard to call. V was shortened by 3 bases and J by 7 bases, with 18 bases between the two germline ends. CDR3 length: 15 amino acids. Germline CDR1 and CDR2: MNHNS and SASEGT.